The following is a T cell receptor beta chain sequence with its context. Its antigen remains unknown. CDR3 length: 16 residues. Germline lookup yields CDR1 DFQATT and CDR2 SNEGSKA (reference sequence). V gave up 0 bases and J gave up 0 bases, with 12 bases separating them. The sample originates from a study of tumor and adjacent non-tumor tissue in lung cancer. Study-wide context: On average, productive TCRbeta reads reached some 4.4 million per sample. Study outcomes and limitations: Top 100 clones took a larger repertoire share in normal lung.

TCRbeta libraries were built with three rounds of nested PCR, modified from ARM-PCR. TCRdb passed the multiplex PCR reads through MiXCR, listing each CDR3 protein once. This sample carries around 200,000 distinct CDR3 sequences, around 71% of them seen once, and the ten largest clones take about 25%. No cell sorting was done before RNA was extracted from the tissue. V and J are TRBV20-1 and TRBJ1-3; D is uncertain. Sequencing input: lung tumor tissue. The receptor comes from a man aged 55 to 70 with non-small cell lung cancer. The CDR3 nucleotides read TGCAGTGCTAGAGACCAGAGGAGGGCCTCTGGAAACACCATATATTTT. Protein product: CSARDQRRASGNTIYF.